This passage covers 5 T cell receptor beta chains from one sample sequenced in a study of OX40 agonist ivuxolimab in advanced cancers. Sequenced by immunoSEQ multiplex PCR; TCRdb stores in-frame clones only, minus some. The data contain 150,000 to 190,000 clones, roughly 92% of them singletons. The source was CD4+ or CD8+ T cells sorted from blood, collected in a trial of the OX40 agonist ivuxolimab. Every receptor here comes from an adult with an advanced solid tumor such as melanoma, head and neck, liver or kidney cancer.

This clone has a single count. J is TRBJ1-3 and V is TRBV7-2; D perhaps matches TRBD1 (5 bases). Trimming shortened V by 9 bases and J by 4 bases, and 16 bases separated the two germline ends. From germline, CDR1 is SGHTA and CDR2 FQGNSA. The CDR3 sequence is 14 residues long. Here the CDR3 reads CASRGPFQGNTIYF. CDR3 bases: TGTGCCAGTAGGGGCCCCTTTCAGGGAAACACCATATATTTT.

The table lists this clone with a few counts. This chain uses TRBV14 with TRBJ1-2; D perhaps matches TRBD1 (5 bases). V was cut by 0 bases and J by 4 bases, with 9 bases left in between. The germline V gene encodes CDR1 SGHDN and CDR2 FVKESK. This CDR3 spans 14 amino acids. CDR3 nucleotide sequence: TGTGCCAGCAGCCAAGATGTCGGGGGCTATGGCTACACCTTC. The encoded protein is CASSQDVGGYGYTF.

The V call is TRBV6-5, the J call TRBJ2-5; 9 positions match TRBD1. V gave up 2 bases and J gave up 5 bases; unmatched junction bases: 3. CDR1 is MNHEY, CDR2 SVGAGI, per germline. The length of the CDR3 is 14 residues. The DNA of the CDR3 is TGTGCCAGCAGTTACCCCGACAGGGGGGAGACCCAGTACTTC. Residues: CASSYPDRGETQYF.

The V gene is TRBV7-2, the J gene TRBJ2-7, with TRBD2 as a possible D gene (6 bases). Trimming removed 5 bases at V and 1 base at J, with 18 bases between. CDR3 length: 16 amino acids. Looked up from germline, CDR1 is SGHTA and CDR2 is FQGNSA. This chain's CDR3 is CASSTSGAAYSYEQYF. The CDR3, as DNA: TGTGCCAGCAGCACATCGGGAGCTGCCTATTCCTACGAGCAGTACTTC. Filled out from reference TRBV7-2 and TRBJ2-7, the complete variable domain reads GAGVSQSPSNKVTEKGKDVELRCDPISGHTALYWYRQSLGQGLEFLIYFQGNSAPDKSGLPSDRFSAERTGGSVSTLTIQRTQQEDSAVYLCASSTSGAAYSYEQYFGPGTRLTVT.

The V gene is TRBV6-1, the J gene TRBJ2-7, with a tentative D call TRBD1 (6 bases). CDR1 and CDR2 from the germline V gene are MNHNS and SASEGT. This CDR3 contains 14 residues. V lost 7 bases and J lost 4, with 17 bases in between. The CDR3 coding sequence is TGTGCCAGCACTTACAGGGTGGTGGGATACGAGCAGTACTTC. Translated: CASTYRVVGYEQYF.